Sequencing of this T cell receptor beta chain was carried out in a study of a mutant IDH1 vaccine in newly diagnosed glioma. Study-level background: Patients got radiotherapy, temozolomide, or both beforehand, and most got both. Whole-study results and caveats: Researchers report vaccine-induced immune responses in about 93% of patients. Seemingly, top peripheral T cell clonotype changes bore no relation to pseudoprogression.

As to time point: week 47, end of study. Doses of 300 ug of mutant IDH1 20-mer peptide were given with topical imiquimod. As for this clone: Its antigen is not identified.

This table comes from immunoSEQ multiplex PCR, and its TCRdb copy is limited to in-frame clones, with some not included. The table has 24,000 or so clones, less than 90% seen once. This CDR3 spans 18 amino acids. In germline, CDR1 is SGHTA, CDR2 FQGNSA. V lost 7 bases and J lost 2; bases outside the gene matches: 12. This clonotype was sampled from a man aged 35 to 55 with glioma. The chain has TRBV7-2 and TRBJ2-6, with TRBD2 identical over 9 bases. Sequenced material: PBMCs, taken from a glioma patient whose treatment included an IDH1 peptide vaccine. This CDR3 reads CASIPKGGRATGANVLTF. The CDR3 DNA reads TGTGCCAGCATCCCCAAGGGCGGGAGGGCCACTGGGGCCAACGTCCTGACTTTC.